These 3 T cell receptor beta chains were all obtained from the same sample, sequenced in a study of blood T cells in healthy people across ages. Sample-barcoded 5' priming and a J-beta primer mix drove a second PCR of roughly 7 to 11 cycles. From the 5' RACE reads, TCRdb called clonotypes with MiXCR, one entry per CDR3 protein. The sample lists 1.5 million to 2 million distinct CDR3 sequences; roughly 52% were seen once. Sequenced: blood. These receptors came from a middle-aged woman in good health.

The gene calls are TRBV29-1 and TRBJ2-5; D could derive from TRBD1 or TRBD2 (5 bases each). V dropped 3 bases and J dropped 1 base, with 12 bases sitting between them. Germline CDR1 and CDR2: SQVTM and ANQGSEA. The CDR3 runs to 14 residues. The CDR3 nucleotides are TGCAGCGTTGAGAGGGGTCTGGGCCAAGAGACCCAGTACTTC. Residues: CSVERGLGQETQYF. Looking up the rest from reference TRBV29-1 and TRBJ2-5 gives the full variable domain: SAVISQKPSRDICQRGTSLTIQCQVDSQVTMMFWYRQQPGQSLTLIATANQGSEATYESGFVIDKFPISRPNLTFSTLTVSNMSPEDSSIYLCSVERGLGQETQYFGPGTRLLVL.

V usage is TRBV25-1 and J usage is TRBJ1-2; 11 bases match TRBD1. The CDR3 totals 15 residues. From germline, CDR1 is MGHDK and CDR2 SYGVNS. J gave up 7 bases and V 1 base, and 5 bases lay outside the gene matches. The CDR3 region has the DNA TGTGCCAGCAGTGAATCTGGACAGGGGGCGCCTGGCTACACCTTC. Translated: CASSESGQGAPGYTF.

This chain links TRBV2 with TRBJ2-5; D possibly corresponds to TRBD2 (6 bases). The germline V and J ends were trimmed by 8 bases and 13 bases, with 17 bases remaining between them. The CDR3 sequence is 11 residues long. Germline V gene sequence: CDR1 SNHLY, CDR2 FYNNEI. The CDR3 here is CASGQDYRRYF. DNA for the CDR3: TGTGCCAGCGGGCAGGACTACCGGAGGTACTTC. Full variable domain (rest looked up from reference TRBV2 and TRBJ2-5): EPEVTQTPSHQVTQMGQEVILRCVPISNHLYFYWYRQILGQKVEFLVSFYNNEISEKSEIFDDQFSVERPDGSNFTLKIRSTKLEDSAMYFCASGQDYRRYFGPGTRLLVL.